This entry features one T cell receptor (beta chain) sequence. V was shortened by 1 base and J by 2 bases, with 9 bases between the two germline ends. This CDR3 contains 14 residues. The germline V gene encodes CDR1 SQVTM and CDR2 ANQGSEA. The entry originates in a study of blood T cells in healthy people across ages. Approximately 10 milliliters was the volume of peripheral blood drawn from each donor. With a J-beta primer mix and a sample-barcoded 5' primer, a second PCR ran about 7 to 12 cycles. TCRdb analysed the 5' RACE reads with MiXCR anew, one entry per CDR3 protein. This table has some 940,000 distinct CDR3 sequences, roughly 29% appearing once. The same sample was also studied in work on T cells of mothers and their children. As that study records: Sequencing got over 9 million TCR beta CDR3 reads from each mother and approximately 3 million from each child.

This TCR was recovered from a woman aged 40-49 years in good health. This chain uses TRBV29-1 with TRBJ2-1; no reliable D call. The source material was blood. CDR3 region: CSVEARTAYNEQFF. DNA for the CDR3: TGCAGCGTTGAAGCCCGAACAGCCTACAATGAGCAGTTCTTC.